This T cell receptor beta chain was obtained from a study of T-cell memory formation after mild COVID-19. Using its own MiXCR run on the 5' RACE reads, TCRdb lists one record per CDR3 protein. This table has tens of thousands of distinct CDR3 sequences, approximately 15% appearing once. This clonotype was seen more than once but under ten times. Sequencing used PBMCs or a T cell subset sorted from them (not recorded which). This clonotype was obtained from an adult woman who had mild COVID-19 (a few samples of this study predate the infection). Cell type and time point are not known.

The CDR3 sequence is CASSSVAGGHNEQFF. CDR3 nucleotide sequence: TGTGCCAGCAGCTCAGTAGCGGGAGGCCACAATGAGCAGTTCTTC. The chain carries TRBV13 and TRBJ2-1, with TRBD2 identical over 10 bases. The CDR3 sequence is 15 residues long. Germline V gene data show CDR1 as PRHDT and CDR2 as FYEKMQ (reference sequence). V lost 4 bases and J lost 5; bases outside the gene matches: 5.